This T cell receptor beta chain was documented in a study of cytomegalovirus exposure and HLA in healthy donors. The CDR3 consists of 19 residues. The PCR made use of 60 Vbeta and 13 Jbeta primers. Method: immunoSEQ multiplex PCR; TCRdb's copy keeps in-frame clones and lacks some. The sample consists of about 140,000 clones, roughly 86% of them appearing once. This receptor was taken from a man younger than 35 in good health and CMV-seropositive. Source material: PBMCs. The chain combines TRBV21-1 with TRBJ2-6; the tabulated D call, TRBD1, remains unverified against the DNA. TRBV21-1 is shown as a pseudogene. The CDR3 loop reads CASSKGRGTARPGANVLTF. The DNA of the CDR3 is TGTGCCAGCAGCAAAGGGAGGGGGACAGCAAGACCTGGGGCCAACGTCCTGACTTTC.